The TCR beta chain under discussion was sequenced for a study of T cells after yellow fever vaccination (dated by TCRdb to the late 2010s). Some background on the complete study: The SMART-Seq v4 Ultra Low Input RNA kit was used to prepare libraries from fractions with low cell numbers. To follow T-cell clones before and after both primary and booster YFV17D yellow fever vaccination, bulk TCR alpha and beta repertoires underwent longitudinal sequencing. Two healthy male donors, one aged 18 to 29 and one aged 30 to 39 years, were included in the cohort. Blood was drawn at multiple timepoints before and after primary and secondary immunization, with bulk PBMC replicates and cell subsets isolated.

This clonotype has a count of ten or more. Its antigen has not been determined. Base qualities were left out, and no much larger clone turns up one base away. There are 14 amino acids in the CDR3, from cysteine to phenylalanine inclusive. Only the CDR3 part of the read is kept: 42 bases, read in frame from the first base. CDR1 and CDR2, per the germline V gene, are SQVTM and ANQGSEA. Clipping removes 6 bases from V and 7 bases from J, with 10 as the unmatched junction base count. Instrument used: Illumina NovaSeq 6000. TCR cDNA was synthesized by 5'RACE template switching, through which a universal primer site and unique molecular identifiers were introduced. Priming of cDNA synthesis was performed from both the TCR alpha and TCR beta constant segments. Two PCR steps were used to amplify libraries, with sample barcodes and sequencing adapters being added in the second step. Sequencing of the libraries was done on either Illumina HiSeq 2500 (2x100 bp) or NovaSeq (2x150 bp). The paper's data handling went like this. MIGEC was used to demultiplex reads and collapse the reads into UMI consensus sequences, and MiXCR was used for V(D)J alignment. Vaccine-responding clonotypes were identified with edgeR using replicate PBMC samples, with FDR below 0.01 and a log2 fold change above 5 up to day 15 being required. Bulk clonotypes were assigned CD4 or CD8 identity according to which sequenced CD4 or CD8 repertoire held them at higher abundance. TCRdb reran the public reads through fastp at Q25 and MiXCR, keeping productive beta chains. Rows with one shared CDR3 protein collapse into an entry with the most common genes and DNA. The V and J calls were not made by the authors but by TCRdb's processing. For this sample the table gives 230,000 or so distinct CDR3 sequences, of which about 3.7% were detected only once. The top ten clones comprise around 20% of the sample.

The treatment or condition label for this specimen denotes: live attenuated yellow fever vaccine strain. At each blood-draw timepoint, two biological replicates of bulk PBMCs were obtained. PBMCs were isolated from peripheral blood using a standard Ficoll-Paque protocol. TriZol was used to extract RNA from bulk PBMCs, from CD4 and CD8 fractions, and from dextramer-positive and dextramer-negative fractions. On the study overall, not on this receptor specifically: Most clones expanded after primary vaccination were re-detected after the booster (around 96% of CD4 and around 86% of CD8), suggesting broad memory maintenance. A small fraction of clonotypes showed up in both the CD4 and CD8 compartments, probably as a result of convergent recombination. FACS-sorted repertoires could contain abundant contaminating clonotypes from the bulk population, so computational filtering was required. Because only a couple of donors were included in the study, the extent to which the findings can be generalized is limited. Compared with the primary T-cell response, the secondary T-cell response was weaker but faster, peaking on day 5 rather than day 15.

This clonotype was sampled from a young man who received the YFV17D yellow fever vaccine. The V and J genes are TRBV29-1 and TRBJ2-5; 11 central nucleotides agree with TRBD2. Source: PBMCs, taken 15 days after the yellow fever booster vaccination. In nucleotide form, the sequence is TGCAGCGTGCTGGTCGTAGCGGGGGGGCGGACCCAGTACTTC. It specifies CSVLVVAGGRTQYF.